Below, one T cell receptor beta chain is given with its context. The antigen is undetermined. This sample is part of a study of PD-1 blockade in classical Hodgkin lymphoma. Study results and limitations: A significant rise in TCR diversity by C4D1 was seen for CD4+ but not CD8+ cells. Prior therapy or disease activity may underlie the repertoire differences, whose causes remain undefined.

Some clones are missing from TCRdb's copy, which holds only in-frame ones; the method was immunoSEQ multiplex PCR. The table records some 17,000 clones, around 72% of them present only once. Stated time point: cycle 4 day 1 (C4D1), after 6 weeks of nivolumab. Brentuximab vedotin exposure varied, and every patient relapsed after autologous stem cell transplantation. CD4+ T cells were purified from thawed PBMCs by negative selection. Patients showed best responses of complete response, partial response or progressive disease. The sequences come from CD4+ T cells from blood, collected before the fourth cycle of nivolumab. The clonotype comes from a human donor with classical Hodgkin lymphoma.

The CDR3 protein is CASSQRAGLVNTEAFF. For the CDR3, the DNA is TGTGCCAGCAGCCAAAGAGCAGGTCTCGTGAACACTGAAGCTTTCTTT. V is TRBV6-6 and J is TRBJ1-1; D is unresolved. The V gene's germline CDR1 is MNHNY and CDR2 SVGAGI (reference sequence). The CDR3 totals 16 residues. V gave up 6 bases and J gave up 0 bases, with 17 bases separating them.